The table lists the clone carrying this TCR beta chain with many counts. This specimen belongs to a study of T-cell memory formation after mild COVID-19. TCRdb processed the 5' RACE reads anew with MiXCR; each CDR3 protein has one entry. The sample carries roughly 160,000 distinct CDR3 sequences, roughly 10% recorded once. From germline, CDR1 is SGHTA and CDR2 FQGNSA. This CDR3 has 16 residues. The junction had 11 bases not matched to a gene; V was cut back by 4 bases and J by 4 bases. This TCR came from a man younger than 35 who had mild COVID-19 (a few samples of this study predate the infection). Cell type and time point are not known. This rearrangement joins TRBV7-2 to TRBJ1-2; TRBD1 agrees at 8 bases. Sequenced sample: PBMCs or a T cell subset sorted from them (not recorded which). CDR3 nucleotide sequence: TGTGCCAGCAGCTCTCCCCTCGGAACAGGGGGCTATGGCTACACCTTC. Translating it yields CASSSPLGTGGYGYTF.